Presented here are 5 T cell receptor beta chains from one specimen sequenced in a study of metastatic and nonmetastatic thyroid tumors. Ahead of thyroid surgery, no patient had received treatment of any kind. TCRdb re-called the PCR reads through MiXCR. The sample gives over 25,000 clones, 10% to 14% of which show up once; 16% is in the top ten. The sample consisted of blood. These receptors were collected from a female donor with papillary thyroid cancer or a benign thyroid nodule (not recorded which). Some clones in this sample may be carry-over from other donors' samples.

There are many counts of this clone. The V and J genes are TRBV11-2 and TRBJ1-2; no definite D call. CDR1 SGHAT and CDR2 FQNNGV come from the germline V gene. The V end was cut by 5 bases, the J end by 0 bases, with 10 bases between. This CDR3 contains 14 residues. The CDR3 is CASSTQRTNYGYTF. The CDR3 DNA is TGTGCCAGCAGCACTCAGAGAACTAACTATGGCTACACCTTC. Together with reference TRBV11-2 and TRBJ1-2, the CDR3 gives the full variable domain: EAGVAQSPRYKIIEKRQSVAFWCNPISGHATLYWYQQILGQGPKLLIQFQNNGVVDDSQLPKDRFSAERLKGVDSTLKIQPAKLEDSAVYLCASSTQRTNYGYTFGSGTRLTVV.

In this sample, this clone turned up many times. V is TRBV19 and J is TRBJ1-5; 8 bases fit TRBD1. Germline CDR1 is LNHDA and CDR2 is SQIVND (reference sequence). Trimming removed 3 bases from V and 4 bases from J; junction bases left unmatched: 5. CDR3 size: 15 residues. CDR3 sequence reads: CASSMGQVGNQPQHF. The CDR3 coding sequence is TGTGCCAGTAGTATGGGACAGGTGGGAAATCAGCCCCAGCATTTT.

This clone was seen ten or more times. The chain carries TRBV27 and TRBJ2-3; D remains unclear. Trimming removed 6 bases from V and 0 bases from J, with 13 bases in between. Germline V CDR1 and CDR2: MNHEY, SMNVEV (reference sequence). The length of the CDR3 is 15 residues. The CDR3 DNA reads TGTGCCAGCAGCTCCCCCGGTCCTAGCACAGATACGCAGTATTTT. Its translation is CASSSPGPSTDTQYF.

The rearrangement joins TRBV11-2 to TRBJ2-2; D is unresolved. V lost 0 bases to trimming and J lost 7 bases, with 9 bases between them. The CDR3 totals 14 residues. Germline V gives CDR1 SGHAT, CDR2 FQNNGV. This CDR3 is CASSLDLVVGELFF. The CDR3 DNA reads TGTGCCAGCAGCTTAGATCTCGTAGTCGGGGAGCTGTTTTTT.

V usage is TRBV2 and J usage is TRBJ1-2; 9 bases are a match to TRBD1. The CDR3 has 13 residues. V dropped 5 bases and J dropped 8; count of bases not matched to a gene: 6. The V gene's germline CDR1 is SNHLY and CDR2 FYNNEI. The CDR3 protein is CASSYRGQGGYTF. The CDR3 nucleotides read TGTGCCAGCAGTTACAGGGGGCAGGGCGGCTACACCTTC.